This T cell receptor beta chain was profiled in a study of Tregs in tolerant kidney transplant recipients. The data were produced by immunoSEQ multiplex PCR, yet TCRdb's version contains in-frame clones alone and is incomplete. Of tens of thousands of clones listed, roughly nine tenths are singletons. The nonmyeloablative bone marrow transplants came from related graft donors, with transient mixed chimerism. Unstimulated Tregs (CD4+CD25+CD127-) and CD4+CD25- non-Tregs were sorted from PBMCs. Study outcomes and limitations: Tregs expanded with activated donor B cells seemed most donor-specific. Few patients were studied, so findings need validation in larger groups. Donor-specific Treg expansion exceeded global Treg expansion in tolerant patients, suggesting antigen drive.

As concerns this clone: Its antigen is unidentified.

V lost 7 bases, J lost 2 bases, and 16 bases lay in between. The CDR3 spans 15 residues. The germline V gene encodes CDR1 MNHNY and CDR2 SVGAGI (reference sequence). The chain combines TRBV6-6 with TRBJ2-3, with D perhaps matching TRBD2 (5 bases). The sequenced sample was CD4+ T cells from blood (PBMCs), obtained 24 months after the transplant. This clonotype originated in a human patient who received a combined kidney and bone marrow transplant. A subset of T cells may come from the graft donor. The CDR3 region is CASISRSGSTDTQYF. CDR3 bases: TGTGCCAGCATCTCCAGGTCGGGATCCACAGATACGCAGTATTTT.